The text below deals with one TCR beta chain. Assay: immunoSEQ multiplex PCR; the TCRdb copy retains only in-frame clones and omits some. The repertoire holds 80,000 to 100,000 clones, with 90% as singletons. The data were obtained in a study of T cell changes during pregnancy in multiple sclerosis. This CDR3 contains 13 residues. J was trimmed by 5 bases and V by 1 base; bases with no gene match: 1. In germline, CDR1 is SGHRS, CDR2 YFSETQ. Sequences were derived from peripheral blood, sampled in the second trimester of pregnancy. This sequence joins TRBV5-1 and TRBJ2-3; 7 bases match TRBD2. This TCR came from a female donor in good health, enrolled as a control in a pregnancy study. The CDR3 is CASSLTSVDTQYF. CDR3 nucleotide sequence: TGCGCCAGCAGCTTGACTAGCGTAGATACGCAGTATTTT.